The next 4 T cell receptor beta chains were all read from a single sample in a study of blood T cell repertoires in COVID-19. Measured with immunoSEQ multiplex PCR; TCRdb has only the in-frame clones, and not every one. The sample lists 250,000 to 350,000 clones; about 93% were seen once. Sample: peripheral blood. Receptors originate from a woman under 40 with COVID-19, enrolled during active disease.

This rearrangement joins TRBV11-2 to TRBJ2-7, with D perhaps matching TRBD2 (5 bases). Per germline, CDR1 SGHAT and CDR2 FQNNGV. CDR3 length: 15 amino acids. V gave up 5 bases and J gave up 0 bases, with 14 bases separating them. Here the CDR3 DNA reads TGTGCCAGCAGCCCTAAGGAGGTACTCTCCTACGAGCAGTACTTC. This encodes CASSPKEVLSYEQYF.

This clone was detected a few times. This chain joins TRBV27 and TRBJ1-5; D is uncertain. Deletions cut 1 base from V and 0 bases from J, with 7 bases between. Germline CDR1 reads MNHEY; CDR2 reads SMNVEV (reference sequence). The CDR3 has 15 residues. CDR3 bases: TGTGCCAGCAGTTTATTGTCCAGTAGCAATCAGCCCCAGCATTTT. Its protein product is CASSLLSSSNQPQHF.

The V gene is TRBV5-1, the J gene TRBJ2-1; perhaps TRBD2 as D (5 bases). Trimming took off 4 bases at V and 3 bases at J, with 11 bases between the two ends. Germline assignment: CDR1 SGHRS and CDR2 YFSETQ. The CDR3 length is 14 residues. CDR3 in DNA: TGCGCCAGCAGCCCAGACTACTTCTACAATGAGCAGTTCTTC. Its translation is CASSPDYFYNEQFF.

This clone showed up just a few times. The genes are TRBV7-9 and TRBJ2-5; 7 bases are a match to TRBD1. CDR3 size: 16 residues. The V segment lost 1 base and the J segment 5 bases; nucleotides outside the gene matches: 10. CDR1 is SEHNR and CDR2 is FQNEAQ in the germline V gene (reference sequence). DNA for the CDR3: TGTGCCAGCAGCTTAGGAGCACAGGGGAAATCGGAGACCCAGTACTTC. It encodes CASSLGAQGKSETQYF.